A single T cell receptor beta chain is shown here with its context. This specimen comes from a study of long-term antiretroviral therapy in people with HIV. They ran version v3.0 of the immunoSEQ assay at survey level. Measured with immunoSEQ multiplex PCR; TCRdb has only the in-frame clones, and not every one. Among 30,000 to 40,000 clones listed, 75% to 90% were seen once. Germline trimming cut 2 bases from V and 2 bases from J; bases unmatched to any gene: 3. From germline, CDR1 is SGDLS and CDR2 YYNGEE. The CDR3 is 15 residues long. Sequences were derived from unsorted PBMCs, sampled just before starting antiretroviral therapy. The source is a woman aged 18-29 years with HIV. The genes are TRBV9 and TRBJ2-7, with 11 bases identical to TRBD2. The CDR3 region has the DNA TGTGCCAGCAGCGTTCTAGCGGGAGGAACCTACGAGCAGTACTTC. Translation gives CASSVLAGGTYEQYF.